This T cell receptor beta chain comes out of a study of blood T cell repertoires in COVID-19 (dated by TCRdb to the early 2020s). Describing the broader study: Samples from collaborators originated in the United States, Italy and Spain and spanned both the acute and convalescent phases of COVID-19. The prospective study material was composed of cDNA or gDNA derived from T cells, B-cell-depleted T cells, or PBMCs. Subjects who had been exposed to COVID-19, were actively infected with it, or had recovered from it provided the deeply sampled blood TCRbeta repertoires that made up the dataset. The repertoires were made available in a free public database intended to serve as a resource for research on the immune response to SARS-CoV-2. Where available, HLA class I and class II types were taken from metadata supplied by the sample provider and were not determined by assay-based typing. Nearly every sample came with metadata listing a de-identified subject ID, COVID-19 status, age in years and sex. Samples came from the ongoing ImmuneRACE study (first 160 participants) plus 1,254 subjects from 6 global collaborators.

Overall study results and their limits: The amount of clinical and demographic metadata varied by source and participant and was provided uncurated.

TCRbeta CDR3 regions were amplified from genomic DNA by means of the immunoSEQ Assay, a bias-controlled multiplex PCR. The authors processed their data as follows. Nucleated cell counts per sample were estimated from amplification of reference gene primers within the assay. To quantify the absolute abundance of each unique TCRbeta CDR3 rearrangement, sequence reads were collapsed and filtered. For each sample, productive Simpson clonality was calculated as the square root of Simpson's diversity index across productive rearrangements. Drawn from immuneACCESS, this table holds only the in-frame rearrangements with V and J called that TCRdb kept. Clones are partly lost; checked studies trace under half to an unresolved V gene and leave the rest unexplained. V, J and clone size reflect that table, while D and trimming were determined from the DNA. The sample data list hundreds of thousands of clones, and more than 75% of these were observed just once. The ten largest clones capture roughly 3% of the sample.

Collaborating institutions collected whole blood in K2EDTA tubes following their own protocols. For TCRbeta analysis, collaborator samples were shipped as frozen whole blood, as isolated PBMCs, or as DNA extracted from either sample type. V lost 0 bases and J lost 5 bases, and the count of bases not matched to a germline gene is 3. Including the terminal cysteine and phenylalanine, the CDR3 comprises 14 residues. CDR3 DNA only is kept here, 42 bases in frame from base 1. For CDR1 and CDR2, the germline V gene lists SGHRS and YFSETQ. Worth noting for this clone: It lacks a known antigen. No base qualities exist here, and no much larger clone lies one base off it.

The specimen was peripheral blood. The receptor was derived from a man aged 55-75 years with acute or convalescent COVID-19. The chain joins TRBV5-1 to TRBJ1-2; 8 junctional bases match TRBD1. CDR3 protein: CASSLVGQGYGYTF. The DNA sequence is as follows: TGCGCCAGCAGCTTGGTAGGACAGGGTTATGGCTACACCTTC. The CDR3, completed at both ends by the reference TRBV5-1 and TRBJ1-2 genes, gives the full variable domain KAGVTQTPRYLIKTRGQQVTLSCSPISGHRSVSWYQQTPGQGLQFLFEYFSETQRNKGNFPGRFSGRQFSNSRSEMNVSTLELGDSALYLCASSLVGQGYGYTFGSGTRLTVV.